The T cell receptor (beta chain) described here comes from a study of blood T cell repertoires in COVID-19 (dated by TCRdb to 2018 to 2021). Notes on the research overall: Samples covering the acute and convalescent phases of COVID-19 were provided by collaborators in the United States, Italy and Spain. The material from the prospective study consisted of cDNA or gDNA derived from T cells, B-cell-depleted T cells, or PBMCs. The dataset comprised deeply sampled blood TCRbeta repertoires from subjects exposed to, actively infected with, or recovered from COVID-19. The repertoires were made available in a free public database intended to serve as a resource for research on the immune response to SARS-CoV-2. Samples came from the ongoing ImmuneRACE study (first 160 participants) plus 1,254 subjects from 6 global collaborators. The sample metadata nearly always contained a de-identified subject ID, COVID-19 status, age in years and sex. Where available, HLA class I and class II types were obtained from metadata supplied by the sample provider rather than from assay-based typing.

Broad study findings and their caveats: The amount of clinical and demographic metadata varied by source and participant and was provided uncurated.

A word on this clone: Which antigen it targets is not known. The record has no base qualities; no much larger clone is one base away.

Each collaborating institution followed its own protocols to collect whole blood in K2EDTA tubes. For TCRbeta analysis, collaborators shipped samples as frozen whole blood, isolated PBMCs, or DNA extracted from either of those sample types. V drops 10 bases and J drops 5 bases, leaving 17 bases in between. CDR1 SGHVS and CDR2 FQNEAQ were looked up in the germline V gene. Taken from cysteine to phenylalanine, the CDR3 has 13 residues. Only the CDR3 region is kept as DNA, spanning 39 bases read in frame from base 1. TCRbeta CDR3 regions were amplified from genomic DNA using the immunoSEQ Assay, a bias-controlled multiplex PCR. As for how the authors treated the data: The number of nucleated cells in each sample was estimated by amplification of reference gene primers within the assay. To quantify the absolute abundance of each unique TCRbeta CDR3 rearrangement, sequence reads were collapsed and filtered. For each sample, productive Simpson clonality was calculated as the square root of Simpson's diversity index across productive rearrangements. TCRdb mirrors the immuneACCESS table, restricted to in-frame sequences. Some clones are absent from its copies; in checked studies, under half trace to an unresolved V gene, and the reason for the others is unknown. For V, J and clone size, that table is used; D and trimming come from the DNA. The sample table records around 120,000 clones; 60% to 85% of these occur just once. In total, the top ten clones hold 2% to 2.5% of the sample.

This chain joins TRBV7-8 to TRBJ1-1; the D gene is unclear. This clonotype was sampled from a man between 65 and 85 years old with acute or convalescent COVID-19. Sequencing was performed on peripheral blood. The DNA is as follows: TGTGCCACTTCGGTCGAGGGATATACTGAAGCTTTCTTT. This yields the protein CATSVEGYTEAFF.